This TCR beta chain originates from a study of long-term antiretroviral therapy in people with HIV. At the survey level, the v3.0 immunoSEQ assay was run. Here immunoSEQ multiplex PCR was the method, and the copy in TCRdb shows in-frame clones only, minus some. The table has 25,000 to 30,000 clones, more than 75% seen once. The CDR3 totals 15 residues. V lost 1 base and J lost 4, with 12 bases in between. The germline gives CDR1 SGHRS, CDR2 YFSETQ. The chain employs TRBV5-1 and TRBJ2-4, with D uncertain. The receptor was isolated from a middle-aged man with HIV. The sequencing used unsorted PBMCs, collected 2.9 years after starting antiretroviral therapy. CDR3 in amino acids: CASSLSVGFKNIQYF. DNA of the CDR3: TGCGCCAGCAGCTTGTCCGTGGGTTTTAAAAACATTCAGTACTTC.